Below are 28 T cell receptor beta chains sequenced from a single sample in a study of blood T cell repertoires in COVID-19 (dated by TCRdb to the early 2020s). Libraries were made using the immunoSEQ multiplex PCR assay. The source is immuneACCESS, and TCRdb retained only in-frame sequences with V and J called. Part of the clones is not carried over; for the studies checked, unresolved V genes explain less than half of this, and the remainder is unexplained. Across this sample there are over 200,000 clones, with 70% to 90% seen only once. The top ten constitute approximately 12% of the sample. Sequenced: peripheral blood. These receptors came from a woman younger than 30 who had recovered from COVID-19.

The chain recombines TRBV19 with TRBJ2-7, with 8 bases that match TRBD2. With V trimmed by 5 bases and J by 2 bases, 8 bases remained unmatched. This CDR3 is built from 15 residues. CDR1 and CDR2 from the germline V gene are LNHDA and SQIVND (reference sequence). The CDR3 DNA reads TGTGCCAGTAGTTCGGGGGGGTCCCCTACCTACGAGCAGTACTTC. It is translated as CASSSGGSPTYEQYF.

The genes are TRBV5-1 and TRBJ2-7; 7 bases line up with TRBD1. CDR1 and CDR2 (germline): SGHRS, YFSETQ. This CDR3 contains 14 residues. The V segment lost 4 bases and the J segment 3 bases; nucleotides outside the gene matches: 7. Written as DNA, the CDR3 is TGCGCCAGCAGCAGGGGGCACCAGGGCTACGAGCAGTACTTC. This sequence encodes CASSRGHQGYEQYF.

The chain is built from TRBV12-5 and TRBJ2-3; D may be TRBD2 (5 bases). Germline CDR1 LGHNT, CDR2 FRNRAP. V was cut by 3 bases and J by 3 bases, with 13 bases left in between. The CDR3 runs to 15 residues. CDR3 loop: CASGFQWGATDTQYF. The DNA for the CDR3 is TGTGCTAGTGGTTTTCAGTGGGGAGCGACAGATACGCAGTATTTT.

This clone was recorded once. The chain has TRBV7-8 and TRBJ2-7, with a weak D call TRBD2 (6 bases). CDR3 length: 16 residues. V lost 4 bases and J 3 bases, leaving 19 bases between the germline ends. Germline loops: CDR1 SGHVS, CDR2 FQNEAQ. As DNA, the CDR3 is TGTGCCAGCAGCTCTTATCGCGGGGTAGGAGACTACGAGCAGTACTTC. This gives the protein CASSSYRGVGDYEQYF.

The sample holds one count of this clone. V gene TRBV4-3 combines with J gene TRBJ2-1; TRBD2 aligns across 9 bases. Germline V gene lookup returns CDR1 LGHNA and CDR2 YSLEER. This CDR3 spans 17 amino acids. The V segment lost 0 bases and the J segment 2 bases; nucleotides outside the gene matches: 5. This CDR3 is CASSQDQAGGTYNEQFF. In DNA form, the CDR3 reads TGCGCCAGCAGCCAAGATCAAGCGGGAGGTACCTACAATGAGCAGTTCTTC.

The chain links TRBV6-5 to TRBJ1-2; 7 positions agree with TRBD1. The CDR3 extends over 12 amino acids. V dropped 10 bases and J dropped 2; count of bases not matched to a gene: 4. CDR1 MNHEY and CDR2 SVGAGI come from the germline V gene. The CDR3 reads CATQQGNYGYTF. CDR3 bases: TGTGCCACCCAACAGGGGAACTATGGCTACACCTTC.

V gene TRBV2 combines with J gene TRBJ2-3; 11 bases line up with TRBD2. This CDR3 is built from 14 residues. V lost 7 bases, J lost 6 bases, and 6 bases stayed unmatched. Germline V lookup: CDR1 SNHLY, CDR2 FYNNEI. The DNA of the CDR3 is TGTGCCAGCAATAGCGGGAGGGGGCGGGATACGCAGTATTTT. This codes for CASNSGRGRDTQYF.

V and J are TRBV11-2 and TRBJ1-2; unclear D gene. Germline assignment: CDR1 SGHAT and CDR2 FQNNGV. Deletions cut 2 bases from V and 6 bases from J, with 7 bases between. The CDR3 covers 12 residues. The CDR3 region is CASSLTSDGYTF. In DNA, the CDR3 is TGTGCCAGCAGCTTAACCTCGGATGGCTACACCTTC.

The chain has TRBV6-5 and TRBJ1-1; maybe TRBD1 (5 bases). The V gene lost 5 bases and the J gene lost 4 bases, with 11 bases spanning the gap. Germline values: CDR1 MNHEY, CDR2 SVGAGI. This CDR3 comprises 13 residues. The CDR3 here is CASSRLRVTEAFF. The CDR3 coding sequence is TGTGCCAGCAGTCGGCTCAGGGTCACTGAAGCTTTCTTT.

V and J are TRBV11-2 and TRBJ2-5; 10 nucleotides agree with TRBD2. This CDR3 comprises 15 residues. After removal of 6 bases from V and 9 bases from J, the junction contained 13 bases not matched to a gene. Germline lookup yields CDR1 SGHAT and CDR2 FQNNGV. The CDR3 here is CASSWTSGAPMAQYF. The CDR3 bases are TGTGCCAGCAGTTGGACTAGCGGAGCCCCCATGGCCCAGTACTTC.

This chain joins TRBV5-1 and TRBJ1-3; D is uncertain. CDR3 length: 16 residues. CDR1 and CDR2 from the germline V gene are SGHRS and YFSETQ. V lost 0 bases and J lost 4, with 14 bases in between. The CDR3 is CASSLAQASIGNTIYF. CDR3 in DNA: TGCGCCAGCAGCTTGGCGCAGGCTTCGATCGGAAACACCATATATTTT.

The chain links TRBV19 to TRBJ1-5, with 9 bases that match TRBD1. CDR3 length: 19 amino acids. The V gene's germline CDR1 is LNHDA and CDR2 SQIVND (reference sequence). Trimming cost V 4 bases and J 0 bases; bases outside gene matches: 13. The CDR3 sequence is CASSTTGTGKWDSNQPQHF. The CDR3 nucleotides read TGTGCCAGTAGTACGACCGGGACAGGGAAATGGGATAGCAATCAGCCCCAGCATTTT.

This chain joins TRBV6-5 and TRBJ1-2, with D tentatively TRBD1 (6 bases). Germline V gene data show CDR1 as MNHEY and CDR2 as SVGAGI. The CDR3 sequence is 12 residues long. V was pared by 6 bases and J by 5 bases, with 10 bases between. CDR3 amino acids: CASRTGIYGYTF. The CDR3 DNA is TGTGCCAGCAGGACAGGAATTTATGGCTACACCTTC.

CDR3 protein: CSASAGSEQYF. CDR3 DNA: TGCAGTGCTAGTGCCGGGTCCGAGCAGTACTTC. This chain joins TRBV20-1 and TRBJ2-7; no definite D call. The CDR3 is made up of 11 amino acids. From germline, CDR1 is DFQATT and CDR2 SNEGSKA (reference sequence). Trimming left V 3 bases short and J 6 bases short, with 9 bases between.

The chain is built from TRBV6-5 and TRBJ1-6; D is possibly TRBD1 (6 bases). Germline CDR1 is MNHEY and CDR2 is SVGAGI. V was clipped by 6 bases and J by 6 bases, with 12 bases between them. The CDR3 contains 14 residues. For the CDR3, the DNA is TGTGCCAGCAGACCCAGACAGGTTAATTCACCCCTCCACTTT. Amino acid sequence: CASRPRQVNSPLHF.

The chain joins TRBV29-1 to TRBJ1-1, with D possibly TRBD1 on 5 matching bases. Germline V gene data show CDR1 as SQVTM and CDR2 as ANQGSEA. CDR3 length: 11 amino acids. V was shortened by 7 bases and J by 7 bases, with 13 bases between the two germline ends. The CDR3 DNA reads TGCAGCGCGGGAGCGGGGGTTGAAGCTTTCTTT. As protein: CSAGAGVEAFF.

The chain's CDR3 is CAWSTYRRGDEAFF. The CDR3 nucleotides are TGTGCCTGGAGCACATACAGGCGGGGCGATGAAGCTTTCTTT. The chain recombines TRBV30 with TRBJ1-1; D might be TRBD1 (5 bases). V lost 3 bases and J lost 7, with 18 bases in between. The CDR3 is 14 amino acids. The germline gives CDR1 GTSNPN, CDR2 SVGIG (reference sequence).

The chain couples TRBV25-1 to TRBJ2-1, with D possibly TRBD2 on 6 matching bases. V was trimmed by 5 bases and J by 3 bases, leaving 17 bases between them. CDR1 and CDR2 from the germline V gene are MGHDK and SYGVNS. The CDR3 runs to 16 residues. The CDR3 sequence is CASSPTGAGIYNEQFF. CDR3 coding DNA: TGTGCCAGCAGTCCTACTGGGGCGGGAATCTACAATGAGCAGTTCTTC. Together with reference TRBV25-1 and TRBJ2-1, the CDR3 gives the full variable domain: EADIYQTPRYLVIGTGKKITLECSQTMGHDKMYWYQQDPGMELHLIHYSYGVNSTEKGDLSSESTVSRIRTEHFPLTLESARPSHTSQYLCASSPTGAGIYNEQFFGPGTRLTVL.

This clone showed up just once. The chain combines TRBV19 with TRBJ1-1; D unresolved. Trimming pared 0 bases from V and 3 bases from J, leaving 11 bases between. This CDR3 has 15 amino acids. Germline CDR1 LNHDA, CDR2 SQIVND (reference sequence). CDR3 sequence: CASSIDPNGYTEAFF. CDR3 nucleotide sequence: TGTGCCAGTAGTATAGATCCGAACGGGTACACTGAAGCTTTCTTT.

The chain recombines TRBV5-1 with TRBJ2-2, with 10 bases aligning to TRBD1. The CDR3 runs to 17 residues. In germline, CDR1 is SGHRS, CDR2 YFSETQ. Unmatched junction bases numbered 9, after V lost 4 bases and J lost 3 bases. The CDR3 DNA sequence: TGCGCCAGCAGCAGCCCCCGGGACAGGGGATACACCGGGGAGCTGTTTTTT. It specifies CASSSPRDRGYTGELFF.

The chain has TRBV18 and TRBJ2-6; D possibly corresponds to TRBD1 (6 bases). Looked up from germline, CDR1 is KGHSH and CDR2 is LQKENI. The CDR3 has 17 amino acids. Trimming shortened V by 6 bases and J by 2 bases, and 17 bases separated the two germline ends. The CDR3 sequence is CASSPGSGAPGANVLTF. The CDR3 coding sequence is TGTGCCAGCTCCCCAGGATCAGGGGCGCCTGGGGCCAACGTCCTGACTTTC. Supplemented by reference TRBV18 and TRBJ2-6, the full variable domain reads NAGVMQNPRHLVRRRGQEARLRCSPMKGHSHVYWYRQLPEEGLKFMVYLQKENIIDESGMPKERFSAEFPKEGPSILRIQQVVRGDSAAYFCASSPGSGAPGANVLTFGAGSRLTVL.

The chain carries TRBV7-9 and TRBJ2-1; 10 bases align to TRBD2. The CDR3 contains 15 residues. Losses at the gene ends were 3 bases for V and 5 bases for J; bases not matched to a gene: 4. Per the germline V gene, CDR1 is SEHNR and CDR2 is FQNEAQ (reference sequence). CDR3: CASSFNSGRDNEQFF. CDR3 DNA: TGTGCCAGCAGCTTTAACAGCGGGAGGGACAATGAGCAGTTCTTC.

The chain recombines TRBV5-1 with TRBJ1-1, with 8 bases lining up with TRBD1. This CDR3 contains 14 residues. V lost 5 bases to trimming and J lost 3 bases; unmatched junction nucleotides: 6. Germline CDR1 is SGHRS and CDR2 is YFSETQ. This CDR3 reads CASRPDRADTEAFF. DNA for the CDR3: TGCGCCAGCAGACCGGACAGGGCGGACACTGAAGCTTTCTTT. Supplemented by reference TRBV5-1 and TRBJ1-1, the full variable domain reads KAGVTQTPRYLIKTRGQQVTLSCSPISGHRSVSWYQQTPGQGLQFLFEYFSETQRNKGNFPGRFSGRQFSNSRSEMNVSTLELGDSALYLCASRPDRADTEAFFGQGTRLTVV.

The chain uses TRBV5-6 and TRBJ1-1; no reliable D call. This CDR3 is built from 13 residues. Trimming shortened V by 2 bases and J by 1 base, and 6 bases separated the two germline ends. Germline values: CDR1 SGHDT, CDR2 YYEEEE. CDR3 sequence reads: CASSFGRNTEAFF. In DNA, the CDR3 is TGTGCCAGCAGCTTTGGCAGGAACACTGAAGCTTTCTTT.

CDR3 in amino acids: CASSEDGGLRAFF. The CDR3 DNA sequence: TGTGCCAGCAGTGAGGACGGGGGGTTGAGAGCTTTCTTT. V is TRBV25-1 and J is TRBJ1-1; D may be TRBD1 (5 bases). Germline CDR1 MGHDK, CDR2 SYGVNS. The CDR3 extends over 13 amino acids. V lost 3 bases, J lost 10 bases, and 15 bases lay in between.

The chain recombines TRBV7-3 with TRBJ2-1, with TRBD2 matching 10 bases. This CDR3 is 16 amino acids long. Germline-derived CDR1 and CDR2 are SGHTA and FQGTGA. J gave up 3 bases and V 6 bases, and 8 bases lay outside the gene matches. CDR3 coding DNA: TGTGCCAGCAGTTCGCGACTAGCGGGTGTCTACAATGAGCAGTTCTTC. Translating gives CASSSRLAGVYNEQFF.

This chain links TRBV5-8 with TRBJ2-3, with 8 bases identical to TRBD2. Germline CDR1 is SGHTS and CDR2 is YDEGEE. The CDR3 length is 15 residues. Unmatched junction bases numbered 7, after V lost 4 bases and J lost 3 bases. The CDR3 loop is CASSRTSTLTDTQYF. The CDR3 coding sequence is TGTGCCAGCAGCCGGACTAGCACTTTGACAGATACGCAGTATTTT. Complete variable domain (other parts from reference TRBV5-8 and TRBJ2-3): EAGVTQSPTHLIKTRGQQATLRCSPISGHTSVYWYQQALGLGLQFLLWYDEGEERNRGNFPPRFSGRQFPNYSSELNVNALELEDSALYLCASSRTSTLTDTQYFGPGTRLTVL.

The chain has TRBV10-3 and TRBJ2-1, with a tentative D call TRBD2 (6 bases). This CDR3 has 16 amino acids. The germline V and J ends were trimmed by 2 bases and 0 bases, with 11 bases remaining between them. From germline, CDR1 is ENHRY and CDR2 SYGVKD. The DNA of the CDR3 is TGTGCCATCAGTGAGCGGCAGGGAGGCTCCTACAATGAGCAGTTCTTC. Residues: CAISERQGGSYNEQFF.